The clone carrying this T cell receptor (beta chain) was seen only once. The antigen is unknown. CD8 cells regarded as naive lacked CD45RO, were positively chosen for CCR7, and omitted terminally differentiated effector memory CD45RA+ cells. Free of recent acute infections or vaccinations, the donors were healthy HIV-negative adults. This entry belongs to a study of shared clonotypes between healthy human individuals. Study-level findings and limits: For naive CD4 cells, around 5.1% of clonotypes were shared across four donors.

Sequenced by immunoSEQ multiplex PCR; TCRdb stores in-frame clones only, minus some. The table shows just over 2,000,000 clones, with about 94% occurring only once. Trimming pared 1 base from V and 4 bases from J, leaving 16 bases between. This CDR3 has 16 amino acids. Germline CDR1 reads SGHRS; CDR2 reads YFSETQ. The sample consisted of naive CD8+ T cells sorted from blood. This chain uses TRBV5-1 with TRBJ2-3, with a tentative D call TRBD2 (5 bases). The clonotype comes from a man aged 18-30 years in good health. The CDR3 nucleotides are TGCGCCAGCAGCTTGTACCCGGACTCCCTACCAGATACGCAGTATTTT. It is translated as CASSLYPDSLPDTQYF.